Here is one T cell receptor beta chain with its context. Its antigen specificity is not known. Nothing much larger sits one base from this clone, and base qualities are not available. Genomic DNA was isolated using the Qiagen DNeasy kit from unsorted PBMCs as well as from negatively selected CD4+ and CD8+ fractions. Using primers that anneal to V and J segments, immunoSEQ multiplex PCR amplified the TCR beta CDR3 regions. A synthetic immune receptor repertoire was used to minimize amplification bias, and any residual bias was removed computationally once sequencing was done. For the original study's pipeline: Custom Python scripts were used to quantify repertoire diversity as the Shannon entropy index. Unsorted, CD4+ and CD8+ repertoires were analyzed separately, except in combined analyses where CD4+ and CD8+ sequences were merged in silico. A clone was considered expanded if an increase in frequency of at least 2-fold after treatment relative to C1D1 was found, and a pseudocount of 0.5 was applied to clones undetected at baseline. Singleton clones were defined as clones with 0 or 1 copy at C1D1, and non-singleton clones were defined as clones with 2 or more copies. By matching protein sequences in sorted samples from the same patient, clones expanded in unsorted samples were annotated as CD4+, CD8+ or unknown. Diversity changes from C1D1 to C4D1 were tested in paired samples using Wilcoxon tests. TCRdb limited this immuneACCESS table to in-frame rearrangements with V and J called. A share of clones is missing; checked studies link under half to unresolved V genes, and the rest is unexplained. V and J calls and clone size are as listed in that table; D and trimming were resolved from the DNA. A total of fewer than 45,000 clones appear in this sample, 60% to 75% of them only once. The ten largest clones add up to 2.5% to 3.5% of the sample.

This sample is drawn from a study of PD-1 blockade in classical Hodgkin lymphoma (dated by TCRdb to 2018 to 2021). Study-level background: Nivolumab dosing was 3 mg/kg intravenously every 2 weeks, continuing until either disease progression or unacceptable toxicity. A peripheral blood immune signature of response to PD-1 blockade in classical Hodgkin lymphoma was defined using TCR beta sequencing and CyTOF. The investigation overall reported the following: Baseline TCR diversity was reported as lower in newly diagnosed patients than in healthy donors, and lower still in relapsed/refractory patients. Trial patients achieving complete response had baseline diversity similar to newly diagnosed patients, whereas partial responders and progressors had significantly lower diversity. The study was limited to a single clinical trial cohort, and causes of repertoire differences, possibly disease activity or prior therapy, remained undefined. By C4D1, a significant rise was seen in CD4+ TCR diversity but not in CD8+ TCR diversity (p=0.0027 vs p=0.16), and the rise was most apparent among complete responders (p=0.02). Patients starting nivolumab less than 1 year after ASCT had lower diversity and were excluded from later analyses to avoid confounding by immune reconstitution.

This sample's time point label indicates: cycle 4 day 1 (C4D1), after about 6 weeks of nivolumab. Relapse after autologous stem cell transplantation had occurred in all trial patients, and cohorts A, B and C were distinguished by prior brentuximab vedotin exposure. The trial cohort was composed of about 54 patients with relapsed/refractory classical Hodgkin lymphoma, for whom complete response, partial response or progressive disease was recorded as best overall response. Single-agent nivolumab was administered to trial patients in the multi-cohort phase II CheckMate 205 trial. An independent review committee assessed best overall response using the 2007 International Working Group response criteria. PBMCs from the trial were collected at three points: immediately before nivolumab initiation (C1D1), and during therapy at cycle 2 day 1 and cycle 4 day 1. Peripheral blood was collected in 8 mL Vacutainer Cell Preparation Tubes, from which PBMCs were isolated by centrifugation and then cryopreserved.

The CDR3 contains 14 residues, cysteine and phenylalanine counted. The DNA shown is the 42-base CDR3, in frame from base 1. Based on the germline V gene, the CDR1 and CDR2 sequences are SNHLY and FYNNEI. From V the trimming removes 4 bases and from J it removes 4 bases, while the gene matches leave 5 bases of the junction unaccounted for. Sample: peripheral blood mononuclear cells (PBMCs), taken before the fourth cycle of nivolumab. This TCR was recovered from a human donor with classical Hodgkin lymphoma. The rearranged chain carries TRBV2 and TRBJ2-7, and 9 junctional nucleotides match TRBD1. For the CDR3, the sequence is CASSVDRGLYEQYF. The bases are TGTGCCAGCAGTGTGGACAGGGGTTTATACGAGCAGTACTTC.